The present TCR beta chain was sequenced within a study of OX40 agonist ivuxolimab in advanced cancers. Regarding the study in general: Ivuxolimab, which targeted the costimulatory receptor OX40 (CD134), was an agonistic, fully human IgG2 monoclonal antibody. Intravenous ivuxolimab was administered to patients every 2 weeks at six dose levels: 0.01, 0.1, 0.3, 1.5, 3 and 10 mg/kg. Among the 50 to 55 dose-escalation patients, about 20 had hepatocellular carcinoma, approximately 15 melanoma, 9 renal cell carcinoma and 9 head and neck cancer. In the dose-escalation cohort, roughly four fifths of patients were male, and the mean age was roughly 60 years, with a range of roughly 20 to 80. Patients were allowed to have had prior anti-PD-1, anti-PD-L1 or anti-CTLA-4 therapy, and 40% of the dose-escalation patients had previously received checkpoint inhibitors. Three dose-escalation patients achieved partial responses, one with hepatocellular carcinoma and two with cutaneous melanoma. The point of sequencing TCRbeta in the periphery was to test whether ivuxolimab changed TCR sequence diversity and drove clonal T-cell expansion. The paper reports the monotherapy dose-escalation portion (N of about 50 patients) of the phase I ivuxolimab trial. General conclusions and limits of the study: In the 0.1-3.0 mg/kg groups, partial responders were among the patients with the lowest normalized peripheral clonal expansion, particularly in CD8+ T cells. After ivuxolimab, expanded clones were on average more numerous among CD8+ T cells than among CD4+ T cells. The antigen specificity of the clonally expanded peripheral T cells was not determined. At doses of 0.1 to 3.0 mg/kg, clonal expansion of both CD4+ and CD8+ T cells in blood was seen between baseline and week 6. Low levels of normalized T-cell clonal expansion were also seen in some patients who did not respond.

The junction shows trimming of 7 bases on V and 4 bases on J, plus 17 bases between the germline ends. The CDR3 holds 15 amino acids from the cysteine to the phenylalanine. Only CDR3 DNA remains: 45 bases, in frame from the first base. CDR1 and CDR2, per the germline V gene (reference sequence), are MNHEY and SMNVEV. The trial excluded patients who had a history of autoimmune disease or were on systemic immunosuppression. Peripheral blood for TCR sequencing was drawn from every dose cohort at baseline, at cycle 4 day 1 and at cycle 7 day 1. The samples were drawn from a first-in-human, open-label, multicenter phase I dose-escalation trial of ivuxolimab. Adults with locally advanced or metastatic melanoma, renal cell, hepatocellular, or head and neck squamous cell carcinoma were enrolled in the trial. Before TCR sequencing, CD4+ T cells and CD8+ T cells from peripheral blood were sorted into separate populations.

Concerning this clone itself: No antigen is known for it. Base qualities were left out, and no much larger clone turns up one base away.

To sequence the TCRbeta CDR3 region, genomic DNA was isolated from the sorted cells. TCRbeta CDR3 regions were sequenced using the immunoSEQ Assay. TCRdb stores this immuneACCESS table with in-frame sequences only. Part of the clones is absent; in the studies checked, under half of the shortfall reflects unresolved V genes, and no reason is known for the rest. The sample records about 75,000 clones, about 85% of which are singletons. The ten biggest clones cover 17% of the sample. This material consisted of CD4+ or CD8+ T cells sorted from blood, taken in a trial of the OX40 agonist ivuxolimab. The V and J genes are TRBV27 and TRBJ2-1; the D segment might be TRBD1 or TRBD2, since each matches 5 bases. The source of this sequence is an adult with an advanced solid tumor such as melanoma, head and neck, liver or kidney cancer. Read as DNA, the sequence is TGTGCCAGCAAAAGAGGGGCTACCCCGTACAATGAGCAGTTCTTC. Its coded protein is CASKRGATPYNEQFF.